This TCR beta chain was documented in a study of blood T cell repertoires in COVID-19. The CDR3 has 13 residues. V shed 6 bases and J 6 bases; nucleotides not matched to a gene: 5. In germline, CDR1 is LNHDA, CDR2 SQIVND (reference sequence). Produced via immunoSEQ multiplex PCR; TCRdb's table is partial and in-frame only. This sample has some 210,000 clones, with roughly 86% found just once. The chain has TRBV19 and TRBJ1-5, with 7 bases matching TRBD1. The clonotype originates from a woman between 65 and 79 years old with active or convalescent COVID-19. Material for sequencing was peripheral blood. CDR3 in DNA: TGTGCCAGTAGCTTACAGGGGCCTCAGCCCCAGCATTTT. It codes for CASSLQGPQPQHF.